Below are 16 T cell receptor beta chains sequenced from a single sample in a study of shared clonotypes between healthy human individuals. Profiled with immunoSEQ multiplex PCR; TCRdb holds only in-frame clones, not every one. The sample carries around 2,000,000 clones, around 95% recorded once. The sample consisted of naive CD4+ T cells sorted from blood. Subset denoted: CD45RA+ positively selected. The origin of the receptors is a young man in good health.

V and J are TRBV28 and TRBJ2-3; 9 bases are shared with TRBD1. CDR3 length: 15 amino acids. V was clipped by 5 bases and J by 7 bases; unmatched bases: 10. The V gene's germline CDR1 is MDHEN and CDR2 SYDVKM. CDR3 bases: TGTGCCAGCAGTCGCCCGGGACAGGGTTTGAATACGCAGTATTTT. This encodes CASSRPGQGLNTQYF.

This CDR3 reads CASSISRFYGYTF. As DNA, the CDR3 is TGTGCCAGTAGTATAAGTCGGTTCTATGGCTACACCTTC. The chain has TRBV19 and TRBJ1-2; D remains unclear. Germline CDR1 is LNHDA and CDR2 is SQIVND (reference sequence). V lost 2 bases to trimming and J lost 4 bases, with 8 bases between them. The CDR3 covers 13 residues. Full variable domain (rest looked up from reference TRBV19 and TRBJ1-2): DGGITQSPKYLFRKEGQNVTLSCEQNLNHDAMYWYRQDPGQGLRLIYYSQIVNDFQKGDIAEGYSVSREKKESFPLTVTSAQKNPTAFYLCASSISRFYGYTFGSGTRLTVV.

The CDR3 region has the DNA TGTGCCATCAGTGATAGCCCGCCCTACGAGCAGTACTTC. Amino acid sequence: CAISDSPPYEQYF. The chain has TRBV10-3 and TRBJ2-7; D unresolved. The CDR3 has 13 residues. CDR1 is ENHRY and CDR2 is SYGVKD in the germline V gene. The V end was cut by 3 bases, the J end by 2 bases, with 8 bases between.

V usage is TRBV2 and J usage is TRBJ2-6, with TRBD1 identical over 9 bases. V lost 4 bases and J lost 1; bases outside the gene matches: 11. The germline CDR1 and CDR2 sequences are SNHLY and FYNNEI. This CDR3 comprises 19 residues. The CDR3 is CASSGGTGLFSSGANVLTF. CDR3 DNA sequence: TGTGCCAGCAGTGGAGGGACAGGGCTTTTTAGTTCTGGGGCCAACGTCCTGACTTTC.

The chain joins TRBV6-1 to TRBJ1-6; D remains unclear. The CDR3 is 12 residues long. Germline V gene data show CDR1 as MNHNS and CDR2 as SASEGT. The V end lost 5 bases, the J end lost 10 bases, and 9 bases lay between the germline ends. Here the CDR3 reads CASSLARSPLHF. The CDR3, as DNA: TGTGCCAGCAGTTTGGCGAGGTCACCCCTCCACTTT.

This rearrangement joins TRBV7-8 to TRBJ2-7, with a tentative D call TRBD1 (5 bases). Trimming cost V 1 base and J 7 bases, with 11 bases left between them. Germline V gene data show CDR1 as SGHVS and CDR2 as FQNEAQ. CDR3 length: 13 amino acids. Here the CDR3 DNA reads TGTGCCAGCAGCTTAGTTGGGGCGCAAGAGCAGTACTTC. This codes for CASSLVGAQEQYF.

The V call is TRBV19, the J call TRBJ1-5, with a tentative D call TRBD1 (5 bases). Trimming left V 6 bases short and J 2 bases short, with 14 bases between. The CDR3 runs to 15 residues. Germline values: CDR1 LNHDA, CDR2 SQIVND (reference sequence). The CDR3 sequence is CASSVQGDGNQPQHF. In DNA, the CDR3 is TGTGCCAGTAGCGTACAAGGGGACGGCAATCAGCCCCAGCATTTT.

The chain uses TRBV5-1 and TRBJ1-1, with 7 bases lining up with TRBD1. CDR1 and CDR2 (germline): SGHRS, YFSETQ. V was clipped by 5 bases and J by 0 bases; unmatched bases: 10. This CDR3 contains 16 residues. The CDR3 sequence: CASSSNRQGVNTEAFF. CDR3 DNA sequence: TGCGCCAGCAGTTCCAACCGACAGGGAGTGAACACTGAAGCTTTCTTT.

In this sample, this clone turned up once. J is TRBJ1-3 and V is TRBV5-1; D is ambiguous. The length of the CDR3 is 14 residues. Trimming took off 2 bases at V and 3 bases at J, with 9 bases between the two ends. CDR1 and CDR2 from the germline V gene are SGHRS and YFSETQ. CDR3 nucleotides: TGCGCCAGCAGCTTATCGACGATTGGAAACACCATATATTTT. As protein: CASSLSTIGNTIYF.

J is TRBJ2-7 and V is TRBV30; 10 bases are a match to TRBD2. This CDR3 has 13 amino acids. Per the germline V gene, CDR1 is GTSNPN and CDR2 is SVGIG (reference sequence). With 1 base clipped from V and 4 bases from J, the junction kept 1 base outside the gene matches. CDR3 sequence reads: CAWSDSGRYEQYF. The CDR3 coding sequence is TGTGCCTGGAGTGATAGCGGGAGGTACGAGCAGTACTTC. The complete variable domain, with remaining parts taken from reference TRBV30 and TRBJ2-7, reads SQTIHQWPATLVQPVGSPLSLECTVEGTSNPNLYWYRQAAGRGLQLLFYSVGIGQISSEVPQNLSASRPQDRQFILSSKKLLLSDSGFYLCAWSDSGRYEQYFGPGTRLTVT.

The chain employs TRBV29-1 and TRBJ2-7, with D perhaps assigned TRBD1 or TRBD2 (5 bases each). V gave up 3 bases and J gave up 6 bases, with 15 bases separating them. The CDR3 loop spans 13 amino acids. The germline gives CDR1 SQVTM, CDR2 ANQGSEA. CDR3 bases: TGCAGCGTTGATTCGGGCAGGGCGGGCGAGCAGTACTTC. Its translation: CSVDSGRAGEQYF.

The chain combines TRBV10-3 with TRBJ1-1, with TRBD1 matching over 7 bases. With 3 bases clipped from V and 7 bases from J, the junction kept 11 bases outside the gene matches. Germline V gene sequence: CDR1 ENHRY, CDR2 SYGVKD. The CDR3 runs to 15 residues. DNA for the CDR3: TGTGCCATCAGTGAATCGGGCACAGGGGTTTTTGAAGCTTTCTTT. This codes for CAISESGTGVFEAFF.

The V gene is TRBV15, the J gene TRBJ2-7, with D perhaps given as TRBD1 or TRBD2 (6 bases each). V lost 0 bases and J 3 bases, leaving 9 bases between the germline ends. The CDR3 loop spans 14 amino acids. The germline CDR1 and CDR2 sequences are LNHNV and YYDKDF (reference sequence). The CDR3 sequence is CATSREGGNYEQYF. The CDR3 bases are TGTGCCACCAGCAGAGAAGGGGGGAACTACGAGCAGTACTTC.

The table lists this clone with a count of one. This chain joins TRBV6-5 and TRBJ1-2, with 7 bases aligning to TRBD1. This CDR3 has 12 amino acids. Per the germline V gene, CDR1 is MNHEY and CDR2 is SVGAGI. V shed 5 bases and J 7 bases; nucleotides not matched to a gene: 4. The CDR3 region has the DNA TGTGCCAGCAGTGAATCAGGGGGTGGCTACACCTTC. Amino acids: CASSESGGGYTF.

This chain joins TRBV30 and TRBJ1-6; no firm D call. V shed 5 bases and J shed 9 bases, with 26 bases lying between them. In germline, CDR1 is GTSNPN, CDR2 SVGIG (reference sequence). The CDR3 runs 17 residues. In nucleotides, the CDR3 is TGTGCCTGGGGGAGAACCATAATCGGCGGGAGAATTTCACCCCTCCACTTT. Translating it yields CAWGRTIIGGRISPLHF.

V gene TRBV5-4 combines with J gene TRBJ1-5; perhaps TRBD1 as D (6 bases). The CDR3 contains 16 residues. Germline values: CDR1 SGHNT, CDR2 YYREEE (reference sequence). Trimming pared 4 bases from V and 9 bases from J, leaving 23 bases between. CDR3 sequence: CASSLRNGGALGPQHF. The CDR3 bases are TGTGCCAGCAGCCTCCGGAACGGGGGGGCGTTGGGGCCCCAGCATTTT.